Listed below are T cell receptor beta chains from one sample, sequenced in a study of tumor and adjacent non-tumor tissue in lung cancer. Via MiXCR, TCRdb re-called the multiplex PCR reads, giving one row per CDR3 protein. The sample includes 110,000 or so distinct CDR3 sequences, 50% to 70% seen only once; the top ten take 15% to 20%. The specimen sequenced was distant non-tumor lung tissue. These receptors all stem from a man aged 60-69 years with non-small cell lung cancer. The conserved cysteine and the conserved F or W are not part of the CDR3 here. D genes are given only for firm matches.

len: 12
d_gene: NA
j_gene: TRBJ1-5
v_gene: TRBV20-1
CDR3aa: SARDQNPRSAQH

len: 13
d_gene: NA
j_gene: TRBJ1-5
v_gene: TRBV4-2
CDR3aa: ASSQELQGNQPQH

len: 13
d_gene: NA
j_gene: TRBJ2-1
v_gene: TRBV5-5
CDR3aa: ASSCTGQQHNEQF

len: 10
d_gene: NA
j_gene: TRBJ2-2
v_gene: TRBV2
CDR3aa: ASSLLTGELF

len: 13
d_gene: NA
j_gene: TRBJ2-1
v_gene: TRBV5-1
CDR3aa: AIRTTGLALNEQF

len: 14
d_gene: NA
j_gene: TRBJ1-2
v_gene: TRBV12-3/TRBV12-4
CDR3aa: ASTPPAFSAVDGYT

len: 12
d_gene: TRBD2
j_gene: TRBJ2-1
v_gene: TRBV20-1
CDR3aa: SAKSGTRADEQF

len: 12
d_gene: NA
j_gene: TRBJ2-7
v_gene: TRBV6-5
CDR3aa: ASSSGLGPGEQY

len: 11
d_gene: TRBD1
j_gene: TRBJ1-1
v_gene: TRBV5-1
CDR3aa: ANSGGTAQEAF

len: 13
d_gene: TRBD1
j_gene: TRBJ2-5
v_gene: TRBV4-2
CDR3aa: ASSQEGQGGETQY

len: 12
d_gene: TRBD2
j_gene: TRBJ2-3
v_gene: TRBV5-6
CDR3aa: ASSPGGTGDTQY

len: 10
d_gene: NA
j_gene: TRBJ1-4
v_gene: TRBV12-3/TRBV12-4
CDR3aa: ASSPVREKLF

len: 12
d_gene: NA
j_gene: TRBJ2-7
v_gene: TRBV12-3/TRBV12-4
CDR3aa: ASSPVQGFGEQY

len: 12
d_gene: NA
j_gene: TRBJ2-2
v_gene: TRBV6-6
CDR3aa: ASSHGANTGELF

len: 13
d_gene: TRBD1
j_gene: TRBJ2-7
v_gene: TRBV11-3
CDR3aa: ASSLDWKTGVEQY

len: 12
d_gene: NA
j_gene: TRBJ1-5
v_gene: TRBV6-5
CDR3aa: ASRPVNSDKPQH

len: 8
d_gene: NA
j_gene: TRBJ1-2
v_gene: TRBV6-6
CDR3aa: VIRQNGYT